Here is one TCR beta chain with its context. Its antigen is unknown. Germline CDR1 and CDR2: GTSNPN and SVGIG (reference sequence). The CDR3 extends over 11 amino acids. Trimming removed 8 bases from V and 6 bases from J, with 11 bases in between. These data are taken from a study of cytomegalovirus exposure and HLA in healthy donors. In the study overall: Inside one of the first data releases sat about 85 million unique TCRs taken from HLA-typed donors. Study-level results: A link between a missense DCLRE1C variant and TCR beta V- and J-gene trimming emerged from a later analysis. CMV serostatus was the sole immune exposure data available. Accounts indicate the classifier identified cytomegalovirus status with strong specificity and sensitivity.

With 60 Vbeta and 13 Jbeta primers, the PCR was carried out. Measured with immunoSEQ multiplex PCR; TCRdb has only the in-frame clones, and not every one. The data hold some 170,000 clones, with roughly 80% observed a single time. V and J are TRBV30 and TRBJ2-1; D not resolved. The sample taken for sequencing was PBMCs. The receptor's source is a man aged 25 to 40 in good health and CMV-seronegative. This chain's CDR3 is CAQATINEQFF. As DNA, the CDR3 is TGTGCCCAGGCTACGATCAATGAGCAGTTCTTC.